These 28 T cell receptor beta chains were sequenced from one sample in a study of blood T cell repertoires in COVID-19 (dated by TCRdb to the early 2020s). Libraries were constructed by the immunoSEQ multiplex PCR assay. TCRdb carries this immuneACCESS record with in-frame sequences only. Its versions omit some clonotypes, under half of them owing to an unresolved V gene in the studies checked, with the rest unexplained. Recorded for this sample are about 250,000 clones; 70% to 90% of them occurred a single time. Clones ranked in the top ten supply approximately 3.3% of the sample. Sequenced input: peripheral blood. The receptors stem from a man younger than 35 with active or convalescent COVID-19.

This chain links TRBV9 with TRBJ1-5; a weak D match, TRBD1 (6 bases). CDR3 size: 14 residues. CDR1 is SGDLS and CDR2 is YYNGEE in the germline V gene. Trimming cost V 3 bases and J 0 bases, with 7 bases left between them. The CDR3 nucleotides read TGTGCCAGCAGCGCAGGGGTTAGCAATCAGCCCCAGCATTTT. It is translated as CASSAGVSNQPQHF.

This rearrangement joins TRBV20-1 to TRBJ2-1; D is undetermined. The germline V gene encodes CDR1 DFQATT and CDR2 SNEGSKA (reference sequence). CDR3 length equals 11 residues. The V end was cut by 4 bases, the J end by 12 bases, with 13 bases between. The CDR3: CSATHSPRQFF. The CDR3 DNA follows: TGCAGTGCTACCCATAGCCCGAGGCAGTTCTTC.

This clone came up once. The rearrangement uses TRBV28 and TRBJ1-5, with a tentative D call TRBD1 (5 bases). V dropped 10 bases and J dropped 9 bases, with 25 bases sitting between them. This CDR3 region has 15 residues. Germline assignment: CDR1 MDHEN and CDR2 SYDVKM. CDR3: CATSGRQPSAGPQHF. The CDR3 nucleotides read TGTGCCACAAGCGGGCGACAGCCTAGCGCGGGGCCCCAGCATTTT. The full variable domain, completed using reference TRBV28 and TRBJ1-5, is DVKVTQSSRYLVKRTGEKVFLECVQDMDHENMFWYRQDPGLGLRLIYFSYDVKMKEKGDIPEGYSVSREKKERFSLILESASTNQTSMYLCATSGRQPSAGPQHFGDGTRLSIL.

The V gene is TRBV7-3, the J gene TRBJ1-3, with D hard to call. V shed 4 bases and J shed 3 bases, with 10 bases lying between them. The CDR3 loop spans 14 amino acids. The V gene's germline CDR1 is SGHTA and CDR2 FQGTGA. For the CDR3, the DNA is TGTGCCAGCAGCTCCGACGGACTTGGAAACACCATATATTTT. Its translation is CASSSDGLGNTIYF.

V is TRBV9 and J is TRBJ1-2, with D maybe TRBD1 (6 bases). V was trimmed by 2 bases and J by 6 bases, leaving 11 bases between them. The CDR3 loop spans 13 amino acids. Germline loops: CDR1 SGDLS, CDR2 YYNGEE. CDR3 residues: CASSVRGADGYTF. CDR3 nucleotide sequence: TGTGCCAGCAGCGTCCGGGGGGCAGATGGCTACACCTTC. The full variable domain, rest sourced from reference TRBV9 and TRBJ1-2, is DSGVTQTPKHLITATGQRVTLRCSPRSGDLSVYWYQQSLDQGLQFLIQYYNGEERAKGNILERFSAQQFPDLHSELNLSSLELGDSALYFCASSVRGADGYTFGSGTRLTVV.

The V gene is TRBV18, the J gene TRBJ2-1, with 14 bases that match TRBD2. With 3 bases clipped from V and 9 bases from J, the junction kept 4 bases outside the gene matches. This CDR3 has 15 residues. Per germline, CDR1 KGHSH and CDR2 LQKENI. This chain's CDR3 is CASSPGLAGEVEQFF. In nucleotides, the CDR3 is TGTGCCAGCTCACCGGGACTAGCGGGAGAGGTTGAGCAGTTCTTC.

This clone was found a few times. This specimen includes other DNA sequences encoding the same CDR3. The genes are TRBV13 and TRBJ1-5; D remains ambiguous. Trimming removed 0 bases from V and 4 bases from J, with 4 bases in between. CDR3 length equals 13 residues. CDR1 and CDR2 from the germline V gene are PRHDT and FYEKMQ (reference sequence). The CDR3 coding sequence is TGTGCCAGCAGCTTAGGGTTAAATCAGCCCCAGCATTTT. Its protein product is CASSLGLNQPQHF. Based on the CDR3 plus reference TRBV13 and TRBJ1-5, the full variable domain is AAGVIQSPRHLIKEKRETATLKCYPIPRHDTVYWYQQGPGQDPQFLISFYEKMQSDKGSIPDRFSAQQFSDYHSELNMSSLELGDSALYFCASSLGLNQPQHFGDGTRLSIL.

Here the CDR3 DNA reads TGCGCCAGCAGTCAATCGACAGGGGCTACAGGAAACACCATATATTTT. Amino acid sequence: CASSQSTGATGNTIYF. V usage is TRBV23-1 and J usage is TRBJ1-3; TRBD1 matches 8 bases. TRBV23-1 carries the ORF label, with uncertain function. Trimming at V came to 0 bases and at J to 4 bases, leaving 5 bases not matched to a gene. This CDR3 has 16 residues.

The chain links TRBV5-6 to TRBJ2-7; no clear D. The CDR3 extends over 12 amino acids. The germline V gene encodes CDR1 SGHDT and CDR2 YYEEEE. Trimming shortened V by 7 bases and J by 6 bases, and 14 bases separated the two germline ends. The CDR3 sequence is CASHSPISEQYF. The CDR3 DNA follows: TGTGCCAGCCACAGCCCCATAAGCGAGCAGTACTTC.

V gene TRBV19 combines with J gene TRBJ1-3, with D hard to call. This CDR3 contains 14 residues. Germline CDR1 reads LNHDA; CDR2 reads SQIVND (reference sequence). Trimming stripped 6 bases from V and 1 base from J, with 10 bases between. CDR3 amino acids: CASSPTESGNTIYF. The CDR3 DNA is TGTGCCAGTAGCCCGACGGAGTCTGGAAACACCATATATTTT.

V gene TRBV6-5 combines with J gene TRBJ2-7; possibly TRBD2 for D (5 bases). The germline V and J ends were trimmed by 0 bases and 6 bases, with 18 bases remaining between them. CDR3 length: 16 amino acids. In germline, CDR1 is MNHEY, CDR2 SVGAGI. In DNA form, the CDR3 reads TGTGCCAGCAGTTACTCGAGTGGGGAGAAAGGATTCGAGCAGTACTTC. It specifies CASSYSSGEKGFEQYF.

The chain is built from TRBV24-1 and TRBJ1-1; TRBD1 matches at 9 bases. The CDR3 runs 17 residues. Losses at the gene ends were 3 bases for V and 4 bases for J; bases not matched to a gene: 11. Per the germline V gene, CDR1 is KGHDR and CDR2 is SFDVKD. The CDR3 spells CATSDVRLGTGTTEAFF. In DNA form, the CDR3 reads TGTGCCACCAGTGATGTACGTCTCGGGACAGGGACCACTGAAGCTTTCTTT.

The V and J genes are TRBV3-1 (or the pseudogene TRBV3-2) and TRBJ2-1, with TRBD2 identical over 13 bases. The V gene's germline CDR1 is LGHDT and CDR2 YNNKEL (reference sequence). CDR3 size: 16 residues. J gave up 2 bases and V 4 bases, and 2 bases lay outside the gene matches. CDR3 bases: TGTGCCAGCAGCCGAGGACTAGCGGGAGCCTACAATGAGCAGTTCTTC. Protein: CASSRGLAGAYNEQFF.

As for this clone: The same CDR3 arises from other DNA sequences in this sample as well. CDR3 nucleotide sequence: TGTGCCAGCAGCGTAGGAAGCGGGAGCTCCTACGAGCAGTACTTC. This gives the protein CASSVGSGSSYEQYF. The V gene is TRBV9, the J gene TRBJ2-7, with 8 bases matching TRBD2. The V and J ends lost 0 bases and 0 bases, in that order; junction bases with no gene match: 2. The CDR3 is 15 amino acids. Germline V gives CDR1 SGDLS, CDR2 YYNGEE.

The CDR3 sequence: CASSLGPLTGRNTEAFF. The CDR3 DNA is TGTGCCAGCAGCTTAGGGCCCCTAACAGGGAGGAACACTGAAGCTTTCTTT. The J gene is TRBJ1-1, the V gene TRBV7-3; weak D call: TRBD1 (6 bases). The CDR3 extends over 17 amino acids. Germline V gene data show CDR1 as SGHTA and CDR2 as FQGTGA. V gave up 2 bases and J gave up 1 base, with 17 bases separating them.

The chain uses TRBV5-5 and TRBJ2-5; possible D gene TRBD1, 7 bases. The V end lost 4 bases, the J end lost 4 bases, and 17 bases lay between the germline ends. The CDR3 is 15 amino acids. The germline gives CDR1 SGHKS, CDR2 YYEKEE (reference sequence). CDR3 region: CASSHGAGTAETQYF. DNA for the CDR3: TGTGCCAGCAGCCACGGCGCGGGGACAGCAGAGACCCAGTACTTC.

The V and J genes are TRBV7-2 and TRBJ2-4, with 7 positions matching TRBD1. Germline CDR1 is SGHTA and CDR2 is FQGNSA. This CDR3 comprises 14 residues. J lost 7 bases, V lost 3 bases, and 6 bases had no gene match. The CDR3 DNA sequence: TGTGCCAGCAGCTTTAGACAGGGTTTGAACATTCAGTACTTC. Translation: CASSFRQGLNIQYF.

This chain uses TRBV19 with TRBJ2-1, with TRBD2 matching over 9 bases. Trimming took 6 bases from V and 0 from J; bases not matched to a gene: 12. The CDR3 has 18 amino acids. Germline loops: CDR1 LNHDA, CDR2 SQIVND (reference sequence). The CDR3 bases are TGTGCCAGTAGGAGCGGGAGGCCCTCTAGAAGCTCCTACAATGAGCAGTTCTTC. This codes for CASRSGRPSRSSYNEQFF.

J is TRBJ2-3 and V is TRBV30, with 10 bases identical to TRBD1. This CDR3 is 15 amino acids long. Losses at the gene ends were 5 bases for V and 2 bases for J; bases not matched to a gene: 7. Germline CDR1 GTSNPN, CDR2 SVGIG (reference sequence). The DNA of the CDR3 is TGTGCCTGGCATTCCGGGACAGGGGTCACAGATACGCAGTATTTT. The encoded protein is CAWHSGTGVTDTQYF.

The DNA of the CDR3 is TGTGCCAGCAGTTTGGTAGGGGGACGGTTGACCCAGTACTTC. Translated: CASSLVGGRLTQYF. V gene TRBV28 combines with J gene TRBJ2-5, with D tentatively TRBD1 (6 bases). The CDR3 loop spans 14 amino acids. V lost 3 bases to trimming and J lost 7 bases, with 15 bases between them. Looked up from germline, CDR1 is MDHEN and CDR2 is SYDVKM.

The chain carries TRBV5-1 and TRBJ1-1; the match to TRBD1 covers 8 bases. Unmatched junction bases numbered 3, after V lost 4 bases and J lost 1 base. The germline CDR1 and CDR2 sequences are SGHRS and YFSETQ. This CDR3 spans 14 amino acids. CDR3 DNA: TGCGCCAGCAGCGGCACAGGGGGGAACACTGAAGCTTTCTTT. This codes for CASSGTGGNTEAFF.

This clone was counted only a few times. The chain uses TRBV3-1 (or the pseudogene TRBV3-2) and TRBJ1-5; no firm D call. The CDR3 runs 15 residues. The germline V gene has CDR1 LGHDT and CDR2 YNNKEL (reference sequence). V lost 3 bases and J 0 bases, leaving 9 bases between the germline ends. The CDR3 coding sequence is TGTGCCAGCAGCCAGGGCCAGAATAGCAATCAGCCCCAGCATTTT. It translates to CASSQGQNSNQPQHF.

V usage is TRBV11-2 and J usage is TRBJ1-3; D is unclear. CDR3 length: 16 residues. Germline values: CDR1 SGHAT, CDR2 FQNNGV. Trimming took 7 bases from V and 0 from J, leaving 16 bases between them. CDR3 coding DNA: TGTGCCAGCATCGATCTTACAGCAGTCTCTGGAAACACCATATATTTT. Translating gives CASIDLTAVSGNTIYF.

The chain couples TRBV4-2 to TRBJ2-7; 12 bases map to TRBD2. The J segment lost 3 bases and the V segment lost 0 bases, leaving 3 bases of the junction unmatched. Germline assignment: CDR1 LGHNA and CDR2 YNFKEQ. The CDR3 extends over 16 amino acids. In nucleotides, the CDR3 is TGTGCCAGCAGCCAAGAGGCTAGCGGGAGGGGCTACGAGCAGTACTTC. It yields the protein CASSQEASGRGYEQYF.

As concerns this clone: Other nucleotide sequences from this sample produce the same CDR3. V and J are TRBV28 and TRBJ2-5; D unresolved. The V gene's germline CDR1 is MDHEN and CDR2 SYDVKM. The CDR3 consists of 11 residues. Trimming left V 5 bases short and J 4 bases short, with 5 bases between. The DNA of the CDR3 is TGTGCCAGCAGTCCAGGAGAGACCCAGTACTTC. This sequence encodes CASSPGETQYF.

V usage is TRBV4-3 and J usage is TRBJ2-2; TRBD1 matches 9 bases. CDR1 and CDR2 (germline): LGHNA, YSLEER. The CDR3 length is 17 residues. The V gene end was trimmed by 1 base and the J gene end by 4 bases; junction bases not matched to a gene: 7. CDR3 DNA sequence: TGCGCCAGCAGCCAAGTTACGACAGGGGGGGCCACCGGGGAGCTGTTTTTT. Protein: CASSQVTTGGATGELFF.

V is TRBV20-1 and J is TRBJ2-2; TRBD2 might be the D (5 bases). Looked up from germline, CDR1 is DFQATT and CDR2 is SNEGSKA (reference sequence). The CDR3 totals 16 residues. The V end was cut by 3 bases, the J end by 3 bases, with 17 bases between. CDR3 in amino acids: CSASSLPSGYTGELFF. Here the CDR3 DNA reads TGCAGTGCTAGTAGCCTCCCCAGCGGTTACACCGGGGAGCTGTTTTTT.

This clone was detected only once. The chain combines TRBV7-9 with TRBJ1-2; unclear D gene. Trimming cost V 3 bases and J 8 bases, with 19 bases left between them. The CDR3 consists of 15 residues. The V gene's germline CDR1 is SEHNR and CDR2 FQNEAQ (reference sequence). The CDR3 DNA reads as TGTGCCAGCAGCTTCCTTTCCGGGAGCCGAATGGGCTACACCTTC. Translation: CASSFLSGSRMGYTF. The full variable domain, with the rest looked up from reference TRBV7-9 and TRBJ1-2, is DTGVSQNPRHKITKRGQNVTFRCDPISEHNRLYWYRQTLGQGPEFLTYFQNEAQLEKSRLLSDRFSAERPKGSFSTLEIQRTEQGDSAMYLCASSFLSGSRMGYTFGSGTRLTVV.